Reported below is one TCR beta chain. What it binds is not known. The data belong to a study of cytomegalovirus exposure and HLA in healthy donors. Study results and limitations: Being productive about 90% or about 30% of the time was typical of most TCR beta V segments in an earlier analysis. A link between a missense DCLRE1C variant and TCR beta V- and J-gene trimming emerged from a later analysis. Altogether, 150 to 200 TCR beta chains were recorded as cytomegalovirus-associated.

The PCR was carried out with 60 Vbeta primers and 13 Jbeta primers. Generated by immunoSEQ multiplex PCR, the TCRdb table keeps only in-frame clones and is missing some. The data show roughly 110,000 clones, 60% to 85% seen once. Per the germline V gene, CDR1 is MDHEN and CDR2 is SYDVKM. The trim removed 4 bases at V and 3 bases at J, leaving 8 bases unmatched. The CDR3 length is 18 residues. The V call is TRBV28, the J call TRBJ2-6; 11 nucleotides match TRBD1. This clonotype was obtained from a male donor in good health and CMV-seropositive. The material sequenced was PBMCs. The CDR3 reads CASSSPGTGGGGANVLTF. The DNA of the CDR3 is TGTGCCAGCAGTTCCCCCGGGACAGGGGGTGGTGGGGCCAACGTCCTGACTTTC. Full variable domain (outside the CDR3, taken from reference TRBV28 and TRBJ2-6): DVKVTQSSRYLVKRTGEKVFLECVQDMDHENMFWYRQDPGLGLRLIYFSYDVKMKEKGDIPEGYSVSREKKERFSLILESASTNQTSMYLCASSSPGTGGGGANVLTFGAGSRLTVL.